The T cell receptor (beta chain) under discussion was sequenced for a study of graft-versus-host responses after intestinal transplantation. The wider study: For two to four years after anti-thymocyte globulin induction, all recipients took tacrolimus and steroids.

About this clone itself: What it binds is not known.

Libraries were prepared by immunoSEQ multiplex PCR; TCRdb keeps only in-frame clonotypes and omits some of them. The table records about 43,000 clones, less than 95% of them present only once. Overall study results and limits: Patients who carried graft-donor T cell macrochimerism also had high graft-versus-host to host-versus-graft clonal ratios in their allografts.

The source of this sequence is a human patient who received an intestinal transplant, so some T cells may come from the graft donor. The sample in question was PBMCs, obtained approximately 360 days after intestinal transplant.

CDR3 amino acids: CASSLGQTMNTEAFF. For the CDR3, the DNA is TGCGCCAGCAGCTTGGGACAAACCATGAACACTGAAGCTTTCTTT. The rearrangement links TRBV5-1 to TRBJ1-1, with D unresolved. The V gene lost 0 bases and the J gene lost 0 bases, with 9 bases spanning the gap. This CDR3 has 15 residues. Per the germline V gene, CDR1 is SGHRS and CDR2 is YFSETQ.